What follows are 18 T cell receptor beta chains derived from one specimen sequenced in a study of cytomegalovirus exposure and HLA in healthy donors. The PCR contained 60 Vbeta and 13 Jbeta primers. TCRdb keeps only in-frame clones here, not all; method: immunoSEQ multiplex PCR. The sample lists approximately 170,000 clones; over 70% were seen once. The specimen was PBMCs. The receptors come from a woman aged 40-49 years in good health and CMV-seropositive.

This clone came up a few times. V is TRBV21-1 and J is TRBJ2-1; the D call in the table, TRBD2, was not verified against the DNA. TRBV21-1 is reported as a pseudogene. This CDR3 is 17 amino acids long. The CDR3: CASSKEMGGLSPNEQFF. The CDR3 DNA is TGTGCCAGCAGCAAAGAGATGGGGGGTCTCTCTCCCAATGAGCAGTTCTTC.

This CDR3 reads CASSLPGQTIYEQYF. The CDR3 DNA follows: TGCGCCAGCAGCTTGCCGGGACAGACCATCTACGAGCAGTACTTC. The rearrangement links TRBV5-1 to TRBJ2-7, with 7 bases lining up with TRBD1. The CDR3 loop spans 15 amino acids. Germline V gene sequence: CDR1 SGHRS, CDR2 YFSETQ. V dropped 1 base and J dropped 3; count of bases not matched to a gene: 7.

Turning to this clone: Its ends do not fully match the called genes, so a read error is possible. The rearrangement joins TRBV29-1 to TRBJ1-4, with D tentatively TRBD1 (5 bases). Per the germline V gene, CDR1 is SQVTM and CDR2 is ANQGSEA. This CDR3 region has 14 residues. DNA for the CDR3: TGCGGCGTTGCGGTCGGGGGGAATAATGAAAAACTGTTTTTT. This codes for CGVAVGGNNEKLFF.

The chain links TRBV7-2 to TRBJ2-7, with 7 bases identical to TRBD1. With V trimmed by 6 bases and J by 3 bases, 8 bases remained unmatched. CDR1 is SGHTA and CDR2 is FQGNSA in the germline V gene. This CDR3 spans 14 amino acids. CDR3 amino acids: CASRRTGTDYEQYF. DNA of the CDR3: TGTGCCAGCAGACGAACGGGGACAGACTACGAGCAGTACTTC.

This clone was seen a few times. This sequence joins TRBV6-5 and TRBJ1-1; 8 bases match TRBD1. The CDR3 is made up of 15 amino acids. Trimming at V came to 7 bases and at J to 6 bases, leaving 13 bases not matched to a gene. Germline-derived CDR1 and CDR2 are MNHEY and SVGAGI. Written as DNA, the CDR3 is TGTGCCAGCAACACCAGGGACAGGCTTAACTCTGAAGCTTTCTTT. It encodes CASNTRDRLNSEAFF.

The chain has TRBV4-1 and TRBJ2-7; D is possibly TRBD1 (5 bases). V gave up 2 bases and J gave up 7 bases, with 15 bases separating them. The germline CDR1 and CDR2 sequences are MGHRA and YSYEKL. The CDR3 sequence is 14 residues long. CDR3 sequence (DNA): TGCGCCAGCAGCCAATATAGGGGCGTCGGGGAGCAGTACTTC. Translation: CASSQYRGVGEQYF.

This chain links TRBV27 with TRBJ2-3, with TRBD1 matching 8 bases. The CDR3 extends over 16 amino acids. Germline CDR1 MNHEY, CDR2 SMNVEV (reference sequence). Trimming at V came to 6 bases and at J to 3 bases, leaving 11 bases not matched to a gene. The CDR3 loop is CASSFRTGFDTDTQYF. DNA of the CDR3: TGTGCCAGCAGCTTTAGGACAGGGTTCGATACAGATACGCAGTATTTT.

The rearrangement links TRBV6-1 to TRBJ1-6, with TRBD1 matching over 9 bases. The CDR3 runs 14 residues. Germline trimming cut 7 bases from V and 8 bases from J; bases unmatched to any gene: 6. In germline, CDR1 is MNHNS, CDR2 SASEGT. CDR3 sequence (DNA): TGTGCCAGCACCACAGGGGGCGCAGATTCACCCCTCCACTTT. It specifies CASTTGGADSPLHF.

The CDR3 nucleotides read TGTGCCAGCAGCAAAGAAGACAGGGGAATTAGGTACTTC. As protein: CASSKEDRGIRYF. The chain has TRBV7-2 and TRBJ2-7; 8 bases match TRBD1. The germline CDR1 and CDR2 sequences are SGHTA and FQGNSA. After removal of 5 bases from V and 12 bases from J, the junction contained 12 bases not matched to a gene. The CDR3 has 13 amino acids.

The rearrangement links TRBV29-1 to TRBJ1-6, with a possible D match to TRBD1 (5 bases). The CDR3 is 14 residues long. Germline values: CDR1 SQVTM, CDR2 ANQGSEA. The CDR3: CRVCDSSYNSPLHF. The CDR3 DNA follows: TGCAGGGTGTGCGACAGCTCCTATAATTCACCCCTCCACTTT.

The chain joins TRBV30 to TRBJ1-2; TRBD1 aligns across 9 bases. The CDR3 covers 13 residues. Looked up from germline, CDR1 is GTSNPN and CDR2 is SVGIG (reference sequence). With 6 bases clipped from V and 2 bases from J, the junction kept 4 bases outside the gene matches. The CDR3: CACPGTGNYGYTF. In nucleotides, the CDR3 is TGTGCCTGTCCCGGGACAGGGAACTATGGCTACACCTTC.

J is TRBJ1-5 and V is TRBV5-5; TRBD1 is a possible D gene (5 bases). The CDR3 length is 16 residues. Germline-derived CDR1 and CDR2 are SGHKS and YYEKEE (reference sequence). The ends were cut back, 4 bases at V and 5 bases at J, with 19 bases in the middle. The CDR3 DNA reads TGTGCCAGCAGCCCCGAGCTGGGGGGAAACGATCAGCCCCAGCATTTT. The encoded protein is CASSPELGGNDQPQHF.

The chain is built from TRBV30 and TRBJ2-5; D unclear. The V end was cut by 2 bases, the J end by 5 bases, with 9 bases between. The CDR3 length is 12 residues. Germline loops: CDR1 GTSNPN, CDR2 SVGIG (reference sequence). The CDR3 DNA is TGTGCCTGGAGTCAGGAAAGGGAGACCCAGTACTTC. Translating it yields CAWSQERETQYF.

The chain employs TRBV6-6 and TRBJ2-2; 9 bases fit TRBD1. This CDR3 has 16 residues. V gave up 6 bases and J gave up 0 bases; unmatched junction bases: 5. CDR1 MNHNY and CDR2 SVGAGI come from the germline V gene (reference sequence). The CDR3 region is CASREGTGPNTGELFF. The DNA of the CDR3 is TGTGCCAGCAGGGAGGGGACAGGGCCGAACACCGGGGAGCTGTTTTTT.

The CDR3 loop reads CASSPHRGRSEAFF. The CDR3, as DNA: TGTGCCAGCAGCCCCCACAGGGGTCGATCTGAAGCTTTCTTT. The rearrangement joins TRBV4-2 to TRBJ1-1; 7 bases match TRBD1. V shed 4 bases, J shed 6 bases, and the junction held 8 bases outside the gene matches. Germline loops: CDR1 LGHNA, CDR2 YNFKEQ. The length of the CDR3 is 14 residues.

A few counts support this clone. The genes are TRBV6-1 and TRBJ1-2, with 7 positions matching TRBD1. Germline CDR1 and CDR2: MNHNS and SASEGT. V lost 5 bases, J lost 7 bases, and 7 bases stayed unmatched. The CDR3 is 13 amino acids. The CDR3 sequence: CASSQGEKGGYTF. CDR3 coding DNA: TGTGCCAGCAGTCAGGGGGAAAAAGGTGGCTACACCTTC.

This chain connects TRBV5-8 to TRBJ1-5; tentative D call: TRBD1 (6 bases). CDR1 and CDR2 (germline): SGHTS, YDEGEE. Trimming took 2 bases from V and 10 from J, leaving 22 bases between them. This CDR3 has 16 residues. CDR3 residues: CASSFIGGRTPSPQHF. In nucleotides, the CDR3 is TGTGCCAGCAGCTTCATAGGGGGAAGAACGCCAAGTCCCCAGCATTTT. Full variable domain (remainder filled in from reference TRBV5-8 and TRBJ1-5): EAGVTQSPTHLIKTRGQQATLRCSPISGHTSVYWYQQALGLGLQFLLWYDEGEERNRGNFPPRFSGRQFPNYSSELNVNALELEDSALYLCASSFIGGRTPSPQHFGDGTRLSIL.

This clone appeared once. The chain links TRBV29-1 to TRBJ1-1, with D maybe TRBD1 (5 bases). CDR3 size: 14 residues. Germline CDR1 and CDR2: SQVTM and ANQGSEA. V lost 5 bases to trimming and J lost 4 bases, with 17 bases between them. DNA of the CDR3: TGCAGCGTTACCTTGGGGGGGAAGGGCACTGAAGCTTTCTTT. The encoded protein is CSVTLGGKGTEAFF.